The 30 T cell receptor beta chains reported below all come from one sample, sequenced in a study of T cells in narcolepsy. Method: immunoSEQ multiplex PCR; TCRdb's copy keeps in-frame clones and lacks some. The sample lists tens of thousands of clones; about four fifths were seen once. Sequencing used CD45RA- memory CD4+ T cells from PBMCs. The source of these receptors is a human donor with narcolepsy.

J is TRBJ2-1 and V is TRBV19; D possibly corresponds to TRBD2 (5 bases). CDR1 LNHDA and CDR2 SQIVND come from the germline V gene (reference sequence). This CDR3 is built from 14 residues. The germline V and J ends were trimmed by 8 bases and 7 bases, with 18 bases remaining between them. The CDR3 DNA reads TGTGCCAGTGGGTCGCTAGCAACGGGGAATGAGCAGTTCTTC. It codes for CASGSLATGNEQFF.

This clone was counted once. The rearrangement joins TRBV7-2 to TRBJ1-1; 8 nucleotides match TRBD1. Germline CDR1 reads SGHTA; CDR2 reads FQGNSA. V shed 3 bases, J shed 5 bases, and the junction held 8 bases outside the gene matches. This CDR3 spans 15 amino acids. CDR3 nucleotides: TGTGCCAGCAGCTTGGATTCGACAGGGGAAACTGAAGCTTTCTTT. Amino acids: CASSLDSTGETEAFF.

CDR3 nucleotides: TGTGCCAGCAGCCCTCCCGGGGACTCCCGACGGGAGCAGTTCTTC. Translating it yields CASSPPGDSRREQFF. The V call is TRBV14, the J call TRBJ2-1; a weak D match, TRBD2 (6 bases). Germline-derived CDR1 and CDR2 are SGHDN and FVKESK. V was pared by 4 bases and J by 10 bases, with 20 bases between. CDR3 length: 15 residues.

V usage is TRBV5-1 and J usage is TRBJ1-1; 9 bases map to TRBD1. Trimming removed 7 bases from V and 6 bases from J; junction bases left unmatched: 13. The CDR3 runs to 15 residues. CDR1 is SGHRS and CDR2 is YFSETQ in the germline V gene. CDR3 DNA sequence: TGCGCCAGCCGCCGGGACAGGGATTTGCATTCTGAAGCTTTCTTT. It specifies CASRRDRDLHSEAFF.

The rearrangement links TRBV5-1 to TRBJ1-4; D is possibly TRBD1 (5 bases). Germline loops: CDR1 SGHRS, CDR2 YFSETQ. Trimming shortened V by 4 bases and J by 8 bases, and 18 bases separated the two germline ends. CDR3 length equals 15 residues. The CDR3: CASSPDGTQVEKLFF. The CDR3, as DNA: TGCGCCAGCAGCCCGGACGGGACCCAGGTCGAAAAACTGTTTTTT.

This chain uses TRBV7-2 with TRBJ2-3; D unresolved. CDR1 and CDR2 from the germline V gene are SGHTA and FQGNSA. The CDR3 consists of 16 residues. Between the trimmed V and J ends, which lost 5 bases and 0 bases, there was a span of 15 bases. The CDR3, as DNA: TGTGCCAGCAGCATCCCACCGACCCCTAGCACAGATACGCAGTATTTT. Residues: CASSIPPTPSTDTQYF.

The rearrangement uses TRBV18 and TRBJ2-7; 7 nucleotides line up with TRBD1. This CDR3 has 13 amino acids. The V segment lost 4 bases and the J segment 5 bases; nucleotides outside the gene matches: 5. Looked up from germline, CDR1 is KGHSH and CDR2 is LQKENI. The CDR3 region has the DNA TGTGCCAGCTCACGGAGACAGGGTGACGAGCAGTACTTC. It codes for CASSRRQGDEQYF.

The rearrangement joins TRBV6-1 to TRBJ1-1; D is possibly TRBD1 (6 bases). This CDR3 region has 12 residues. In germline, CDR1 is MNHNS, CDR2 SASEGT. Trimming left V 8 bases short and J 0 bases short, with 7 bases between. CDR3 nucleotide sequence: TGTGCCAGCGGACAGATGAACACTGAAGCTTTCTTT. Encoded protein: CASGQMNTEAFF.

This chain connects TRBV18 to TRBJ1-2; 7 positions agree with TRBD1. J lost 8 bases, V lost 0 bases, and 18 bases had no gene match. CDR1 KGHSH and CDR2 LQKENI come from the germline V gene. There are 18 residues in the CDR3. The CDR3 DNA reads as TGTGCCAGCTCACCACCTGGACGGTTTTTAGGGGGCAGTATGGGCTACACCTTC. As protein: CASSPPGRFLGGSMGYTF. Using reference TRBV18 and TRBJ1-2 for the parts outside the CDR3, the full variable domain is NAGVMQNPRHLVRRRGQEARLRCSPMKGHSHVYWYRQLPEEGLKFMVYLQKENIIDESGMPKERFSAEFPKEGPSILRIQQVVRGDSAAYFCASSPPGRFLGGSMGYTFGSGTRLTVV.

The V call is TRBV6-5, the J call TRBJ1-6, with TRBD1 matching over 9 bases. With 8 bases clipped from V and 7 bases from J, the junction kept 9 bases outside the gene matches. The CDR3 spans 15 residues. CDR1 MNHEY and CDR2 SVGAGI come from the germline V gene. CDR3 protein: CASSEQGQGNSPLHF. CDR3 DNA: TGTGCCAGCTCCGAGCAGGGACAGGGCAATTCACCCCTCCACTTT.

This chain joins TRBV5-6 and TRBJ2-7, with D perhaps matching TRBD1 or TRBD2 (6 bases each). The CDR3 has 16 amino acids. V was pared by 0 bases and J by 4 bases, with 17 bases between. Per germline, CDR1 SGHDT and CDR2 YYEEEE. The CDR3 region is CASSLAGGASAYEQYF. DNA of the CDR3: TGTGCCAGCAGCTTGGCCGGGGGCGCGAGCGCATACGAGCAGTACTTC.

This rearrangement joins TRBV2 to TRBJ2-7, with 9 nucleotides matching TRBD1. In germline, CDR1 is SNHLY, CDR2 FYNNEI. The CDR3 is 14 residues long. With 4 bases clipped from V and 2 bases from J, the junction kept 3 bases outside the gene matches. In DNA, the CDR3 is TGTGCCAGCAGTGGGGACAGGGCTGCCTACGAGCAGTACTTC. It yields the protein CASSGDRAAYEQYF.

A word on this clone: A read error may produce the germline difference seen at one junction end. This chain uses TRBV7-9 with TRBJ2-7; D may be TRBD2 (6 bases). Germline CDR1 and CDR2: SEHNR and FQNEAQ (reference sequence). The CDR3 extends over 15 amino acids. The CDR3 here is CASSLDGGSLLEQYF. CDR3 bases: TGTGCCAGCAGTTTAGACGGGGGTTCCCTATTGGAGCAGTACTTC.

The rearrangement links TRBV9 to TRBJ1-5; no firm D call. CDR3 size: 14 residues. Trimming left V 0 bases short and J 6 bases short, with 10 bases between. Per germline, CDR1 SGDLS and CDR2 YYNGEE. In DNA, the CDR3 is TGTGCCAGCAGCGTAGATCCTGGGAGTCAGCCCCAGCATTTT. Protein: CASSVDPGSQPQHF. Based on the CDR3 plus reference TRBV9 and TRBJ1-5, the full variable domain is DSGVTQTPKHLITATGQRVTLRCSPRSGDLSVYWYQQSLDQGLQFLIQYYNGEERAKGNILERFSAQQFPDLHSELNLSSLELGDSALYFCASSVDPGSQPQHFGDGTRLSIL.

The chain couples TRBV7-2 to TRBJ1-1; TRBD1 is a possible D gene (5 bases). Germline V lookup: CDR1 SGHTA, CDR2 FQGNSA. Trimming shortened V by 1 base and J by 11 bases, and 8 bases separated the two germline ends. The length of the CDR3 is 11 residues. The CDR3 here is CASSLGGTAFF. CDR3 DNA: TGTGCCAGCAGCTTAGGGGGGACGGCTTTCTTT.

The chain links TRBV29-1 to TRBJ2-3, with D maybe TRBD2 (5 bases). V lost 6 bases to trimming and J lost 2 bases, with 18 bases between them. The CDR3 has 15 residues. Germline V gives CDR1 SQVTM, CDR2 ANQGSEA. The CDR3: CSVSVGLAFTDTQYF. The CDR3 bases are TGCAGCGTGTCGGTGGGCCTAGCCTTCACAGATACGCAGTATTTT.

This rearrangement joins TRBV7-3 to TRBJ1-2, with 8 nucleotides matching TRBD1. The germline V gene has CDR1 SGHTA and CDR2 FQGTGA. Trimming cost V 5 bases and J 7 bases; bases outside gene matches: 6. The CDR3 spans 13 residues. The CDR3 DNA sequence: TGTGCCAGCAGCAAAGGACAGGGCGTTGGCTACACCTTC. It yields the protein CASSKGQGVGYTF.

The chain carries TRBV4-3 and TRBJ1-2; tentative D call: TRBD1 (6 bases). This CDR3 is built from 15 residues. From germline, CDR1 is LGHNA and CDR2 YSLEER. V lost 0 bases and J lost 0, with 8 bases in between. The CDR3 nucleotides are TGCGCCAGCAGCCAAGATCAGGGGCCTAACTATGGCTACACCTTC. Its translation: CASSQDQGPNYGYTF.

V usage is TRBV5-5 and J usage is TRBJ1-5; D is perhaps TRBD1 (6 bases). The CDR3 is 15 amino acids. From germline, CDR1 is SGHKS and CDR2 YYEKEE (reference sequence). V lost 3 bases, J lost 4 bases, and 14 bases lay in between. DNA for the CDR3: TGTGCCAGCAGCTGGGAGGGTCAGGGGAATCAGCCCCAGCATTTT. This codes for CASSWEGQGNQPQHF.

The CDR3 loop reads CASSPGQGREKLFF. The CDR3 DNA reads TGTGCCAGCAGCCCGGGACAGGGTAGGGAAAAACTGTTTTTT. This rearrangement joins TRBV5-4 to TRBJ1-4, with 9 bases identical to TRBD1. The V gene's germline CDR1 is SGHNT and CDR2 YYREEE (reference sequence). This CDR3 region has 14 residues. The trim removed 4 bases at V and 8 bases at J, leaving 6 bases unmatched.

The CDR3 coding sequence is TGTGCCAGCTCACCACTCAACTTAAGGGGGCCGTGGGAGCAGTACTTC. Translated: CASSPLNLRGPWEQYF. The V gene is TRBV18, the J gene TRBJ2-7; 7 bases agree with TRBD1. This CDR3 spans 16 amino acids. Per germline, CDR1 KGHSH and CDR2 LQKENI. The V gene end was trimmed by 1 base and the J gene end by 7 bases; junction bases not matched to a gene: 13.

The gene calls are TRBV30 and TRBJ1-5; possibly TRBD1 for D (6 bases). The germline CDR1 and CDR2 sequences are GTSNPN and SVGIG (reference sequence). CDR3 length: 16 amino acids. Trimming pared 2 bases from V and 0 bases from J, leaving 14 bases between. CDR3 in DNA: TGTGCCTGGAGTTCGCCCCGGACAGTTAGCAATCAGCCCCAGCATTTT. This sequence encodes CAWSSPRTVSNQPQHF.

The V call is TRBV27, the J call TRBJ2-2, with 11 bases fitting TRBD2. In germline, CDR1 is MNHEY, CDR2 SMNVEV (reference sequence). The CDR3 runs 15 residues. After removal of 5 bases from V and 4 bases from J, the junction contained 3 bases not matched to a gene. CDR3 in DNA: TGTGCCAGCAGTCCAGGACTAGCGGGCACCGGGGAGCTGTTTTTT. It encodes CASSPGLAGTGELFF.

The chain carries TRBV19 and TRBJ2-7; D might be TRBD1 (6 bases). The V gene lost 4 bases and the J gene lost 4 bases, with 11 bases spanning the gap. This CDR3 comprises 13 residues. CDR1 LNHDA and CDR2 SQIVND come from the germline V gene (reference sequence). In DNA form, the CDR3 reads TGTGCCAGTAGTACCGAAGGACAGTACGAGCAGTACTTC. Amino acids: CASSTEGQYEQYF.

The chain combines TRBV7-3 with TRBJ2-2, with D maybe TRBD2 (6 bases). This CDR3 contains 13 residues. Germline CDR1 reads SGHTA; CDR2 reads FQGTGA. V was clipped by 11 bases and J by 4 bases, with 14 bases between them. The CDR3 sequence is CASSGEFTGELFF. The CDR3 bases are TGTGCCTCCTCGGGGGAATTCACCGGGGAGCTGTTTTTT. Drawing the rest from reference TRBV7-3 and TRBJ2-2, the complete variable domain is GAGVSQTPSNKVTEKGKYVELRCDPISGHTALYWYRQSLGQGPEFLIYFQGTGAADDSGLPNDRFFAVRPEGSVSTLKIQRTERGDSAVYLCASSGEFTGELFFGEGSRLTVL.

The chain combines TRBV19 with TRBJ1-1, with no clear D. The V gene lost 3 bases and the J gene lost 4 bases, with 6 bases spanning the gap. In germline, CDR1 is LNHDA, CDR2 SQIVND (reference sequence). The CDR3 spans 12 residues. CDR3: CASSITSTEAFF. Written as DNA, the CDR3 is TGTGCCAGTAGTATTACCTCCACTGAAGCTTTCTTT.

The chain has TRBV6-1 and TRBJ2-2; D possibly corresponds to TRBD1 (8 bases). The CDR3 runs to 13 residues. Germline V gene lookup returns CDR1 MNHNS and CDR2 SASEGT. Trimming left V 10 bases short and J 6 bases short, with 15 bases between. The CDR3 is CANYRGGAGELFF. CDR3 in DNA: TGTGCCAACTACAGGGGGGGGGCCGGGGAGCTGTTTTTT.

This rearrangement joins TRBV29-1 to TRBJ1-1; 11 positions agree with TRBD1. Germline CDR1 reads SQVTM; CDR2 reads ANQGSEA. The CDR3 is 14 amino acids. Trimming at V came to 7 bases and at J to 6 bases, leaving 10 bases not matched to a gene. The CDR3 region is CSAGQGASGSEAFF. In DNA, the CDR3 is TGCAGCGCTGGACAGGGGGCGTCGGGTTCTGAAGCTTTCTTT.

The J gene is TRBJ2-3, the V gene TRBV5-1; 9 bases are shared with TRBD1. J was trimmed by 3 bases and V by 4 bases; bases with no gene match: 6. This CDR3 has 15 amino acids. Germline-derived CDR1 and CDR2 are SGHRS and YFSETQ. The CDR3 nucleotides are TGCGCCAGCAGCCCGGGACAGGGAACAACAGATACGCAGTATTTT. Amino acid sequence: CASSPGQGTTDTQYF.

In nucleotides, the CDR3 is TGTGCCAGCAGTTTCGACAGGGACGGCTACACCTTC. Translation gives CASSFDRDGYTF. The gene calls are TRBV14 and TRBJ1-2; 7 bases agree with TRBD1. Trimming took 6 bases from V and 8 from J; bases not matched to a gene: 6. Germline loops: CDR1 SGHDN, CDR2 FVKESK. There are 12 residues in the CDR3.